A selection of T cell receptor beta chains follows, all from one sample in a study of cytomegalovirus exposure and HLA in healthy donors. Profiled with immunoSEQ multiplex PCR; TCRdb holds only in-frame clones, not every one. The repertoire table contains around 100,000 clones. The sequencing sample was made of PBMCs. These receptors came from a man aged 45 to 65 in good health and CMV-seronegative. The CDR3 runs from the conserved cysteine through the conserved F or W.

V: TRBV4-3
J: TRBJ2-1
CDR3: CASSQEGGGEYNEQFF

V: TRBV11-3
J: TRBJ2-1
CDR3: CASSSPAGYSYNEQFF

V: TRBV5-1
J: TRBJ1-2
CDR3: CASSLDFAGLYGYTF

V: TRBV7-2
J: TRBJ2-5
CDR3: CASGGLAGEETQYF

V: TRBV6-1
J: TRBJ2-7
CDR3: CASRDRGTQDYEQYF

V: TRBV5-1
J: TRBJ2-7
CDR3: CASSRGTAEAYEQYF

V: TRBV5-1
J: TRBJ1-2
CDR3: CASSLSGQNYGYTF

V: TRBV6-1
J: TRBJ1-5
CDR3: CASSEEWGDQPQHF

V: TRBV7-3
J: TRBJ1-1
CDR3: CASSHTGNTEAFF

V: TRBV6-1
J: TRBJ1-2
CDR3: CASSTGDYGYTF

V: TRBV18
J: TRBJ1-2
CDR3: CASSPARTATADGGYTF

V: TRBV29-1
J: TRBJ1-1
CDR3: CSAGQGLGNTEAFF

V: TRBV4-1
J: TRBJ2-7
CDR3: CASSERDRDYEQYF

V: TRBV5-6
J: TRBJ1-2
CDR3: CASSFAGTGGYTF

V: TRBV5-5
J: TRBJ2-7
CDR3: CASSPRSTAYEQYF

V: TRBV7-6
J: TRBJ2-1
CDR3: CASSLGGGPLNEQFF

V: TRBV29-1
J: TRBJ2-1
CDR3: CSLAPGLAGVEQFF

V: TRBV5-1
J: TRBJ1-1
CDR3: CASTLNGGAYTEAFF

V: TRBV27
J: TRBJ2-3
CDR3: CASSSRLEGETDTQYF

V: TRBV9
J: TRBJ1-5
CDR3: CASSVTDGGQPQHF

V: TRBV19
J: TRBJ1-1
CDR3: CASSIGGADTEAFF

V: TRBV5-1
J: TRBJ2-7
CDR3: CASTYGAGFYEQYF

V: TRBV27
J: TRBJ1-2
CDR3: CASSLYRNYGYTF

V: TRBV6-5
J: TRBJ1-3
CDR3: CASLSSGNTIYF

V: TRBV6-5
J: TRBJ1-3
CDR3: CASRASGGSGNTIYF

V: TRBV4-3
J: TRBJ1-2
CDR3: CASSQNLQGDTTYGYTF

V: TRBV5-1
J: TRBJ2-5
CDR3: CASSSTGLATETQYF

V: TRBV11-3
J: TRBJ2-7
CDR3: CASSSRTENEQYF

V: TRBV7-8
J: TRBJ2-4
CDR3: CASSSSRGQGAWAKNIQYF

V: TRBV6-6
J: TRBJ1-1
CDR3: CASSYEGTNTEAFF